Shown below are 5 T cell receptor beta chains from a single sample sequenced in a study of brain metastases from non-small cell lung cancer. The data were produced by immunoSEQ multiplex PCR, yet TCRdb's version contains in-frame clones alone and is incomplete. The sample records approximately 4,000 clones, around four fifths being singletons. The sequenced sample consisted of tumor-adjacent normal tissue. Receptor source: a donor aged 40 or over with non-small cell lung cancer.

The chain carries TRBV6-6 and TRBJ2-1; the match to TRBD2 covers 7 bases. There are 16 residues in the CDR3. In germline, CDR1 is MNHNY, CDR2 SVGAGI (reference sequence). The V and J ends lost 2 bases and 7 bases, in that order; junction bases with no gene match: 11. The CDR3 loop is CASSYGGSGLRNEQFF. The CDR3 nucleotides are TGTGCCAGCAGTTACGGTGGTAGCGGGCTACGAAATGAGCAGTTCTTC.

CDR3 nucleotides: TGTGCCAGTAGTATACTAGCGGGCTCCTTCTACGAGCAGTACTTC. Its translation is CASSILAGSFYEQYF. V gene TRBV19 combines with J gene TRBJ2-7; 8 positions match TRBD2. V shed 2 bases and J 3 bases; nucleotides not matched to a gene: 6. CDR3 size: 15 residues. Germline V CDR1 and CDR2: LNHDA, SQIVND (reference sequence).

This chain links TRBV28 with TRBJ1-6; possible D gene TRBD1, 6 bases. This CDR3 spans 16 amino acids. Germline V gene data show CDR1 as MDHEN and CDR2 as SYDVKM. Trimming took off 8 bases at V and 8 bases at J, with 22 bases between the two ends. Here the CDR3 DNA reads TGTGCCAGCCCGGGGGCCCCGGGGGGTGGGTATTCACCCCTCCACTTT. Protein: CASPGAPGGGYSPLHF.

This sequence joins TRBV28 and TRBJ2-7; 9 nucleotides line up with TRBD1. The CDR3 is 14 residues long. The germline CDR1 and CDR2 sequences are MDHEN and SYDVKM. J was trimmed by 6 bases and V by 7 bases; bases with no gene match: 10. CDR3 amino acids: CASISWGQGSEQYF. CDR3 coding DNA: TGTGCCAGCATATCATGGGGACAGGGCAGCGAGCAGTACTTC.

The chain carries TRBV6-5 and TRBJ1-1, with D unclear. The CDR3 sequence is 16 residues long. The germline CDR1 and CDR2 sequences are MNHEY and SVGAGI. The germline V and J ends were trimmed by 2 bases and 1 base, with 14 bases remaining between them. The CDR3 is CASSYMAADRNTEAFF. The CDR3 region has the DNA TGTGCCAGCAGTTACATGGCCGCCGACCGGAACACTGAAGCTTTCTTT.